One and the same sample provided the 30 T cell receptor beta chains below, sequenced in a study of radiotherapy plus CTLA-4 blockade in lung cancer. Assay: immunoSEQ multiplex PCR; the TCRdb copy retains only in-frame clones and omits some. Among about 80,000 clones, around 87% were seen once, and the ten largest hold 0.85% to 0.9%. Sequencing used peripheral blood, obtained from a patient treated with radiotherapy plus ipilimumab. These receptors were obtained from a human donor with non-small cell lung cancer who had stable disease on radiotherapy plus ipilimumab.

The chain combines TRBV9 with TRBJ2-5; 11 nucleotides align to TRBD2. V lost 4 bases to trimming and J lost 5 bases; unmatched junction nucleotides: 7. Germline CDR1 reads SGDLS; CDR2 reads YYNGEE. The CDR3 spans 15 residues. The CDR3 DNA follows: TGTGCCAGCAGCCTTAGCGGGAGGGCACGGGAGACCCAGTACTTC. This encodes CASSLSGRARETQYF. Combining the CDR3 with reference TRBV9 and TRBJ2-5 gives the whole variable domain DSGVTQTPKHLITATGQRVTLRCSPRSGDLSVYWYQQSLDQGLQFLIQYYNGEERAKGNILERFSAQQFPDLHSELNLSSLELGDSALYFCASSLSGRARETQYFGPGTRLLVL.

The V and J genes are TRBV5-1 and TRBJ2-5; TRBD1 matches 12 bases. CDR1 is SGHRS, CDR2 YFSETQ, per germline. This CDR3 is built from 15 residues. V gave up 4 bases and J gave up 5 bases; unmatched junction bases: 6. The CDR3 loop is CASSTRDRGPETQYF. The DNA for the CDR3 is TGCGCCAGCAGCACCCGGGACAGGGGGCCGGAGACCCAGTACTTC.

This clone was recorded once. The V and J genes are TRBV28 and TRBJ2-6; a weak D match, TRBD2 (7 bases). Germline CDR1 reads MDHEN; CDR2 reads SYDVKM. This CDR3 region has 19 residues. V dropped 4 bases and J dropped 1 base, with 20 bases sitting between them. The CDR3 nucleotides are TGTGCCAGCAGTTCCTCCGGGGGGCCTTTTCTTTCTGGGGCCAACGTCCTGACTTTC. Amino acids: CASSSSGGPFLSGANVLTF.

This chain links TRBV11-2 with TRBJ1-6; tentative D call: TRBD1 (5 bases). CDR3 length: 19 residues. The germline V gene encodes CDR1 SGHAT and CDR2 FQNNGV. Trimming cost V 5 bases and J 0 bases, with 20 bases left between them. The CDR3 DNA reads TGTGCCAGCAGCAGAACCGGGACCGCATCATACTCCTATAATTCACCCCTCCACTTT. Translation gives CASSRTGTASYSYNSPLHF. Using reference TRBV11-2 and TRBJ1-6 for the parts outside the CDR3, the full variable domain is EAGVAQSPRYKIIEKRQSVAFWCNPISGHATLYWYQQILGQGPKLLIQFQNNGVVDDSQLPKDRFSAERLKGVDSTLKIQPAKLEDSAVYLCASSRTGTASYSYNSPLHFGNGTRLTVT.

The genes are TRBV27 and TRBJ2-3; D perhaps matches TRBD2 (6 bases). The CDR3 length is 13 residues. The V and J ends lost 4 bases and 6 bases respectively, with 11 bases between them. Germline values: CDR1 MNHEY, CDR2 SMNVEV (reference sequence). The CDR3 loop reads CASSSAGGDTQYF. The CDR3 DNA sequence: TGTGCCAGCAGTTCGGCCGGAGGGGATACGCAGTATTTT.

The chain has TRBV28 and TRBJ2-2; perhaps D is TRBD1 or TRBD2 (6 bases each). This CDR3 is built from 16 residues. Trimming took 5 bases from V and 4 from J, leaving 17 bases between them. CDR1 and CDR2 from the germline V gene are MDHEN and SYDVKM. CDR3 bases: TGTGCCAGCAGTATGGGGGGCAGGGTAGGCACCGGGGAGCTGTTTTTT. Amino acid sequence: CASSMGGRVGTGELFF.

CDR3 nucleotides: TGTGCCAGCAGTGGGACCCCCTCCTCGCAGTATTTT. Encoded protein: CASSGTPSSQYF. The chain is built from TRBV6-5 and TRBJ2-3, with D perhaps assigned TRBD1 or TRBD2 (5 bases each). The CDR3 consists of 12 residues. Germline loops: CDR1 MNHEY, CDR2 SVGAGI. V was pared by 5 bases and J by 10 bases, with 13 bases between.

The chain recombines TRBV7-9 with TRBJ2-3; 10 bases agree with TRBD2. Losses at the gene ends were 3 bases for V and 3 bases for J; bases not matched to a gene: 3. The CDR3 extends over 15 amino acids. Germline values: CDR1 SEHNR, CDR2 FQNEAQ (reference sequence). The CDR3 sequence is CASSLSGGATDTQYF. The CDR3 coding sequence is TGTGCCAGCAGCTTGAGCGGGGGGGCAACAGATACGCAGTATTTT.

V is TRBV9 and J is TRBJ1-1, with D possibly matching TRBD1 (6 bases). The germline V gene has CDR1 SGDLS and CDR2 YYNGEE. Trimming removed 2 bases at V and 4 bases at J, with 9 bases between. CDR3 length equals 13 residues. The CDR3 is CASSVGGPTEAFF. The CDR3, as DNA: TGTGCCAGCAGCGTCGGGGGCCCCACTGAAGCTTTCTTT.

The chain links TRBV9 to TRBJ1-1; 12 nucleotides line up with TRBD1. From germline, CDR1 is SGDLS and CDR2 YYNGEE. This CDR3 spans 17 amino acids. Unmatched junction bases numbered 7, after V lost 3 bases and J lost 1 base. In DNA form, the CDR3 reads TGTGCCAGCAGCGCAAGGGACAGGGGGCGTTGGAACACTGAAGCTTTCTTT. Its protein is CASSARDRGRWNTEAFF.

This chain's CDR3 is CASSWGQGGPLHF. The CDR3 region has the DNA TGTGCCAGCAGCTGGGGACAGGGGGGTCCCCTCCACTTT. The V gene is TRBV7-3, the J gene TRBJ1-6, with 11 bases fitting TRBD1. The CDR3 covers 13 residues. Losses at the gene ends were 4 bases for V and 13 bases for J; bases not matched to a gene: 3. Per germline, CDR1 SGHTA and CDR2 FQGTGA.

The chain has TRBV7-2 and TRBJ2-3; D is tentatively TRBD1 or TRBD2 (6 bases each). Germline V lookup: CDR1 SGHTA, CDR2 FQGNSA. Trimming shortened V by 2 bases and J by 0 bases, and 9 bases separated the two germline ends. This CDR3 comprises 15 residues. The CDR3 reads CASSLWGASTDTQYF. The DNA for the CDR3 is TGTGCCAGCAGCTTATGGGGGGCTAGCACAGATACGCAGTATTTT.

This clone was counted once. The V gene is TRBV5-5, the J gene TRBJ1-2; D gene uncertain. Trimming took 0 bases from V and 2 from J, leaving 5 bases between them. The CDR3 loop spans 13 amino acids. The germline V gene encodes CDR1 SGHKS and CDR2 YYEKEE (reference sequence). Here the CDR3 DNA reads TGTGCCAGCAGCTTGGAACTGAACTATGGCTACACCTTC. This gives the protein CASSLELNYGYTF.

This clone showed up just a few times. The chain carries TRBV14 and TRBJ1-1, with D perhaps TRBD1 (6 bases). Between the trimmed V and J ends, which lost 1 base and 1 base, there was a span of 7 bases. This CDR3 comprises 14 residues. CDR1 SGHDN and CDR2 FVKESK come from the germline V gene. The CDR3 reads CASSQVRGNTEAFF. The CDR3 DNA reads as TGTGCCAGCAGCCAAGTCAGGGGGAACACTGAAGCTTTCTTT.

The chain has TRBV14 and TRBJ2-7; 10 nucleotides align to TRBD2. This CDR3 is 15 amino acids long. The J segment lost 3 bases and the V segment lost 4 bases, leaving 6 bases of the junction unmatched. Germline assignment: CDR1 SGHDN and CDR2 FVKESK. DNA for the CDR3: TGTGCCAGCAGCCGGCTAGCGGGAGATAACTACGAGCAGTACTTC. It translates to CASSRLAGDNYEQYF.

The rearrangement links TRBV6-5 to TRBJ1-1, with D perhaps TRBD1 (5 bases). The CDR3 contains 15 residues. V shed 0 bases and J shed 5 bases, with 13 bases lying between them. From germline, CDR1 is MNHEY and CDR2 SVGAGI. DNA of the CDR3: TGTGCCAGCAGTTACTCCGGGACGGGAGCAACTGAAGCTTTCTTT. It encodes CASSYSGTGATEAFF.

The J gene is TRBJ1-2, the V gene TRBV4-2, with a possible D match to TRBD1 (6 bases). V dropped 1 base and J dropped 3 bases, with 9 bases sitting between them. The CDR3 loop spans 14 amino acids. The germline V gene has CDR1 LGHNA and CDR2 YNFKEQ. This chain's CDR3 is CASSQGDTYYGYTF. CDR3 DNA sequence: TGTGCCAGCAGCCAAGGGGACACCTACTATGGCTACACCTTC.

The table lists this clone with a few counts. This rearrangement joins TRBV30 to TRBJ2-1; 10 positions agree with TRBD2. Per germline, CDR1 GTSNPN and CDR2 SVGIG (reference sequence). The CDR3 is 13 amino acids. V was pared by 5 bases and J by 7 bases, with 5 bases of the junction left unmatched. CDR3 protein: CAWEREGLNEQFF. In nucleotides, the CDR3 is TGTGCCTGGGAGCGGGAGGGCCTTAATGAGCAGTTCTTC.

The rearrangement joins TRBV9 to TRBJ1-4; 8 bases map to TRBD1. The CDR3 is 15 residues long. Germline V CDR1 and CDR2: SGDLS, YYNGEE. V lost 3 bases, J lost 7 bases, and 8 bases stayed unmatched. The CDR3 sequence: CASSGQGAQSEKLFF. The CDR3 coding sequence is TGTGCCAGCAGCGGCCAGGGGGCGCAGAGTGAAAAACTGTTTTTT.

The V call is TRBV9, the J call TRBJ1-4; 7 bases agree with TRBD1. Trimming cost V 3 bases and J 1 base; bases outside gene matches: 6. In germline, CDR1 is SGDLS, CDR2 YYNGEE. This CDR3 is built from 16 residues. DNA of the CDR3: TGTGCCAGCAGCGCGGACACAGGGGTAACTAATGAAAAACTGTTTTTT. The encoded protein is CASSADTGVTNEKLFF.

The V call is TRBV28, the J call TRBJ1-2, with 7 nucleotides matching TRBD1. Trimming removed 11 bases from V and 0 bases from J; junction bases left unmatched: 9. CDR1 and CDR2 from the germline V gene are MDHEN and SYDVKM. This CDR3 has 14 amino acids. The CDR3, as DNA: TGTGCCGTGAGGACAGGACTAACTAACTATGGCTACACCTTC. Amino acids: CAVRTGLTNYGYTF.

V and J are TRBV28 and TRBJ1-3; D call uncertain. With 6 bases removed from V and 2 bases from J, the gap between germline ends came to 5 bases. CDR3 length: 12 residues. The germline CDR1 and CDR2 sequences are MDHEN and SYDVKM. The CDR3 spells CASSGPGNTIYF. Written as DNA, the CDR3 is TGTGCCAGCAGCGGACCTGGAAACACCATATATTTT.

V gene TRBV7-8 combines with J gene TRBJ1-4; D possibly corresponds to TRBD1 (6 bases). The CDR3 is 18 residues long. Trimming removed 2 bases from V and 3 bases from J, with 19 bases in between. Germline assignment: CDR1 SGHVS and CDR2 FQNEAQ. The CDR3 region is CASSLPYSLTGANEKLFF. The CDR3 coding sequence is TGTGCCAGCAGCTTACCCTACTCTTTGACAGGAGCTAATGAAAAACTGTTTTTT. Full variable domain (rest looked up from reference TRBV7-8 and TRBJ1-4): GAGVSQSPRYKVAKRGQDVALRCDPISGHVSLFWYQQALGQGPEFLTYFQNEAQLDKSGLPSDRFFAERPEGSVSTLKIQRTQQEDSAVYLCASSLPYSLTGANEKLFFGSGTQLSVL.

V is TRBV11-2 and J is TRBJ2-5; D gene unclear. V lost 6 bases to trimming and J lost 1 base, with 12 bases between them. The CDR3 contains 14 residues. Per the germline V gene, CDR1 is SGHAT and CDR2 is FQNNGV. CDR3 loop: CASRLIYSQETQYF. The CDR3 coding sequence is TGTGCCAGCAGGCTTATATATTCCCAAGAGACCCAGTACTTC.

The chain uses TRBV5-5 and TRBJ2-1; 8 bases align to TRBD2. CDR1 is SGHKS, CDR2 YYEKEE, per germline (reference sequence). The CDR3 totals 15 residues. The J segment lost 8 bases and the V segment lost 2 bases, leaving 9 bases of the junction unmatched. The CDR3, as DNA: TGTGCCAGCAGCTTACTAGCGGTTGGCGGACATGAGCAGTTCTTC. This encodes CASSLLAVGGHEQFF.

The chain has TRBV2 and TRBJ2-4, with D tentatively TRBD1 (6 bases). Per germline, CDR1 SNHLY and CDR2 FYNNEI. Trimming left V 7 bases short and J 5 bases short, with 15 bases between. This CDR3 spans 14 amino acids. The CDR3 spells CASKVETGQNIQYF. The DNA of the CDR3 is TGTGCCAGCAAGGTGGAGACAGGACAAAACATTCAGTACTTC.

The chain recombines TRBV28 with TRBJ2-7; unclear D gene. V was clipped by 1 base and J by 3 bases, with 1 base between them. The length of the CDR3 is 11 residues. Germline V gene sequence: CDR1 MDHEN, CDR2 SYDVKM. The CDR3 DNA sequence: TGTGCCAGCAGTTTATACTACGAGCAGTACTTC. It yields the protein CASSLYYEQYF.

This chain links TRBV19 with TRBJ2-1; TRBD2 matches 12 bases. V lost 3 bases and J lost 12; bases outside the gene matches: 9. The germline gives CDR1 LNHDA, CDR2 SQIVND (reference sequence). The CDR3 is made up of 15 amino acids. CDR3 coding DNA: TGTGCCAGTAGTATTCGTGGACTAGCGGGATCGAGGCAGTTCTTC. This gives the protein CASSIRGLAGSRQFF.

In regard to this clone: This sample includes further DNA sequences coding for the same CDR3. V gene TRBV9 combines with J gene TRBJ2-3, with 16 bases that match TRBD2. V gave up 5 bases and J gave up 4 bases; unmatched junction bases: 7. Germline assignment: CDR1 SGDLS and CDR2 YYNGEE. CDR3 length: 17 amino acids. CDR3 protein: CASRELGTSGGADTQYF. CDR3 nucleotide sequence: TGTGCCAGCAGGGAATTGGGGACTAGCGGGGGGGCAGATACGCAGTATTTT.

The chain combines TRBV6-5 with TRBJ1-2; no firm D call. This CDR3 is 15 amino acids long. Germline assignment: CDR1 MNHEY and CDR2 SVGAGI. Trimming shortened V by 6 bases and J by 1 base, and 15 bases separated the two germline ends. Here the CDR3 reads CASSLDTTYNYGYTF. The CDR3 DNA reads TGTGCCAGCAGCCTAGACACAACCTATAACTATGGCTACACCTTC.